Shown below are 27 T cell receptor beta chains from a single sample sequenced in a study of T cell responses to AZD1222 COVID-19 vaccine. Profiling relied on immunoSEQ multiplex PCR, and the TCRdb table lists in-frame clones only, not all of them. Of 120,000 or so clones in the sample, about 90% were seen once. Sequencing was performed on peripheral blood, taken on day 0 of AZD1222 vaccination. These receptors were obtained from an adult in good health.

The chain has TRBV29-1 and TRBJ2-2; D perhaps matches TRBD2 (5 bases). The length of the CDR3 is 13 residues. The germline CDR1 and CDR2 sequences are SQVTM and ANQGSEA. Trimming removed 5 bases from V and 5 bases from J, with 12 bases in between. CDR3 in DNA: TGCAGCGTTAGTAGTAGGACTACCGGGGAGCTGTTTTTT. Its protein is CSVSSRTTGELFF.

The chain employs TRBV3-1 (or the pseudogene TRBV3-2) and TRBJ1-1, with a weak D call TRBD1 (6 bases). The germline gives CDR1 LGHDT, CDR2 YNNKEL (reference sequence). The V end was cut by 0 bases, the J end by 7 bases, with 9 bases between. The CDR3 sequence is 13 residues long. The CDR3 region is CASSQDSGVEAFF. CDR3 DNA: TGTGCCAGCAGCCAAGATTCAGGGGTTGAAGCTTTCTTT.

This chain joins TRBV6-5 and TRBJ2-7, with unresolved D. In germline, CDR1 is MNHEY, CDR2 SVGAGI. The CDR3 covers 15 residues. The V gene lost 1 base and the J gene lost 2 bases, with 12 bases spanning the gap. This chain's CDR3 is CASSYFSAEPYEQYF. The CDR3 DNA reads as TGTGCCAGCAGTTACTTCTCGGCGGAACCCTACGAGCAGTACTTC.

The chain recombines TRBV11-3 with TRBJ1-1, with D possibly TRBD1 on 5 matching bases. V was pared by 2 bases and J by 6 bases, with 7 bases between. Germline V gene lookup returns CDR1 SGHNT and CDR2 YENEEA. The CDR3 totals 12 residues. For the CDR3, the DNA is TGTGCCAGCAGCTTAAGGGGTGCTGAAGCTTTCTTT. This sequence encodes CASSLRGAEAFF.

The gene calls are TRBV5-5 and TRBJ2-5, with 11 bases fitting TRBD2. CDR1 SGHKS and CDR2 YYEKEE come from the germline V gene (reference sequence). CDR3 length: 16 residues. V dropped 1 base and J dropped 5; count of bases not matched to a gene: 7. CDR3 sequence (DNA): TGTGCCAGCAGCTTGAGTGGGACTAGCGGAAGGGAGACCCAGTACTTC. Translated: CASSLSGTSGRETQYF.

The chain joins TRBV27 to TRBJ1-1; tentative D call: TRBD1 (6 bases). The V and J ends lost 7 bases and 1 base respectively, with 13 bases between them. This CDR3 has 14 residues. Germline assignment: CDR1 MNHEY and CDR2 SMNVEV (reference sequence). The CDR3 protein is CASTPGGANTEAFF. The CDR3, as DNA: TGTGCCAGCACCCCTGGGGGGGCGAACACTGAAGCTTTCTTT.

V is TRBV25-1 and J is TRBJ2-7; 8 bases agree with TRBD1. Germline V lookup: CDR1 MGHDK, CDR2 SYGVNS. The length of the CDR3 is 15 residues. The V and J ends lost 4 bases and 1 base, in that order; junction bases with no gene match: 6. The CDR3 bases are TGTGCCAGCAGTGGCCAGTGGACAGGGTCCTACGAGCAGTACTTC. Translation gives CASSGQWTGSYEQYF.

This chain connects TRBV20-1 to TRBJ2-7; TRBD1 is a possible D gene (5 bases). The CDR3 runs to 11 residues. Germline CDR1 reads DFQATT; CDR2 reads SNEGSKA (reference sequence). The V end lost 3 bases, the J end lost 7 bases, and 10 bases lay between the germline ends. The CDR3 DNA reads as TGCAGTGCTAGTTTCAACAGGGAGCAGTACTTC. Residues: CSASFNREQYF.

V gene TRBV3-1 (or the pseudogene TRBV3-2) combines with J gene TRBJ2-7; no reliable D call. V shed 5 bases and J shed 2 bases, with 4 bases lying between them. Per germline, CDR1 LGHDT and CDR2 YNNKEL (reference sequence). The CDR3 runs to 11 residues. This chain's CDR3 is CASSLTYEQYF. In DNA, the CDR3 is TGTGCCAGCAGCTTGACCTACGAGCAGTACTTC.

The V gene is TRBV12-3 or TRBV12-4, the J gene TRBJ1-4, with D possibly being TRBD1 (6 bases). The V end lost 8 bases, the J end lost 2 bases, and 9 bases lay between the germline ends. The CDR3 runs to 13 residues. The CDR3 DNA follows: TGTGCCAGCGGTGGGGGCACTAATGAAAAACTGTTTTTT. This sequence encodes CASGGGTNEKLFF.

The genes are TRBV19 and TRBJ1-1, with D possibly TRBD1 on 5 matching bases. The CDR3 length is 13 residues. The ends were cut back, 7 bases at V and 4 bases at J, with 13 bases in the middle. Per germline, CDR1 LNHDA and CDR2 SQIVND (reference sequence). Here the CDR3 DNA reads TGTGCCAGTACCCGGCGGGGGATCACTGAAGCTTTCTTT. Its translation: CASTRRGITEAFF.

Comments on this clone: Other DNA sequences of this sample code for an identical CDR3. In DNA form, the CDR3 reads TGTGCCAGCGGATCCGCCTTGGTAAAATTGTTTTTT. Its protein product is CASGSALVKLFF. This sequence joins TRBV21-1 and TRBJ1-4. TRBV21-1 is flagged as a pseudogene. This CDR3 region has 12 residues.

The gene calls are TRBV5-1 and TRBJ2-1, with 7 positions matching TRBD2. With 4 bases clipped from V and 4 bases from J, the junction kept 14 bases outside the gene matches. The CDR3 extends over 17 amino acids. Per germline, CDR1 SGHRS and CDR2 YFSETQ. This CDR3 reads CASSLGLGLAAYNEQFF. The DNA for the CDR3 is TGCGCCAGCAGCCTCGGTCTCGGGCTAGCGGCTTACAATGAGCAGTTCTTC.

CDR3 loop: CASSARGGETQYF. CDR3 in DNA: TGCGCCAGCAGTGCAAGGGGTGGGGAGACCCAGTACTTC. The chain links TRBV10-1 to TRBJ2-5; possibly TRBD1 for D (5 bases). V shed 4 bases and J shed 5 bases, with 11 bases lying between them. Looked up from germline, CDR1 is WNHNN and CDR2 is SYGVQD (reference sequence). The CDR3 is 13 amino acids.

The V and J genes are TRBV5-1 and TRBJ1-3; the D gene is possibly TRBD1 (6 bases). V was trimmed by 5 bases and J by 4 bases, leaving 22 bases between them. Germline CDR1 reads SGHRS; CDR2 reads YFSETQ. The CDR3 runs 17 residues. In DNA form, the CDR3 reads TGCGCCAGCAGACTAACACAGGGAACAAATTGGGGAAACACCATATATTTT. It codes for CASRLTQGTNWGNTIYF.

This chain connects TRBV7-9 to TRBJ2-6; D is undetermined. The germline gives CDR1 SEHNR, CDR2 FQNEAQ (reference sequence). The CDR3 extends over 15 amino acids. V lost 1 base and J lost 3, with 7 bases in between. For the CDR3, the DNA is TGTGCCAGCAGCTTAGTAGGCTTTGGGGCCAACGTCCTGACTTTC. Amino acid sequence: CASSLVGFGANVLTF.

The gene calls are TRBV15 and TRBJ2-2; D is unresolved. CDR1 and CDR2 from the germline V gene are LNHNV and YYDKDF (reference sequence). Trimming removed 5 bases from V and 4 bases from J, with 8 bases in between. The CDR3 sequence is 13 residues long. The CDR3, as DNA: TGTGCCACCAGCGGATGGATCACCGGGGAGCTGTTTTTT. This codes for CATSGWITGELFF.

The chain's CDR3 is CASSLLGPRQPQHF. The CDR3 bases are TGTGCCAGCAGCTTACTCGGTCCAAGACAGCCCCAGCATTTT. The chain combines TRBV7-2 with TRBJ1-5, with D hard to call. The germline V gene encodes CDR1 SGHTA and CDR2 FQGNSA. The V gene lost 2 bases and the J gene lost 7 bases, with 12 bases spanning the gap. The CDR3 has 14 amino acids.

The rearrangement joins TRBV6-4 to TRBJ2-2, with TRBD2 identical over 12 bases. V was clipped by 5 bases and J by 0 bases; unmatched bases: 4. CDR1 is MRHNA, CDR2 SNTAGT, per germline. There are 17 residues in the CDR3. The CDR3 reads CASSPSSGGANTGELFF. In nucleotides, the CDR3 is TGTGCCAGCAGTCCCTCTAGCGGGGGGGCGAACACCGGGGAGCTGTTTTTT.

This clone was seen once. This chain links TRBV3-1 (or the pseudogene TRBV3-2) with TRBJ2-1, with D possibly TRBD2 on 5 matching bases. Germline assignment: CDR1 LGHDT and CDR2 YNNKEL (reference sequence). Trimming took off 0 bases at V and 9 bases at J, with 9 bases between the two ends. CDR3 length equals 13 residues. As DNA, the CDR3 is TGTGCCAGCAGCCAAGAGACGAGGGCTGAGCAGTTCTTC. Its translation: CASSQETRAEQFF.

The rearrangement links TRBV29-1 to TRBJ1-5; possibly TRBD1 for D (6 bases). This CDR3 has 15 amino acids. Germline V gives CDR1 SQVTM, CDR2 ANQGSEA. The V and J ends lost 7 bases and 2 bases respectively, with 18 bases between them. The CDR3 loop reads CSAAGGPSGNQPQHF. CDR3 in DNA: TGCAGCGCCGCGGGGGGGCCGAGCGGCAATCAGCCCCAGCATTTT.

The chain uses TRBV18 and TRBJ2-3, with TRBD2 matching 15 bases. The germline V gene has CDR1 KGHSH and CDR2 LQKENI. The CDR3 sequence is 16 residues long. After removal of 6 bases from V and 4 bases from J, the junction contained 5 bases not matched to a gene. This CDR3 reads CASSWTSGRAADTQYF. For the CDR3, the DNA is TGTGCCAGCTCGTGGACTAGCGGGAGGGCAGCAGATACGCAGTATTTT. The entire variable domain, with the rest obtained from reference TRBV18 and TRBJ2-3, is as follows: NAGVMQNPRHLVRRRGQEARLRCSPMKGHSHVYWYRQLPEEGLKFMVYLQKENIIDESGMPKERFSAEFPKEGPSILRIQQVVRGDSAAYFCASSWTSGRAADTQYFGPGTRLTVL.

This clone came up once. This chain connects TRBV5-1 to TRBJ1-6; TRBD1 matches at 7 bases. The germline gives CDR1 SGHRS, CDR2 YFSETQ. The CDR3 runs 15 residues. Trimming took 2 bases from V and 8 from J; bases not matched to a gene: 7. This CDR3 is CASSLLTGNDSPLHF. The CDR3 DNA follows: TGCGCCAGCAGCTTATTGACAGGGAACGATTCACCCCTCCACTTT.

The chain is built from TRBV7-9 and TRBJ1-3; the match to TRBD1 covers 9 bases. Germline V lookup: CDR1 SEHNR, CDR2 FQNEAQ (reference sequence). Losses at the gene ends were 2 bases for V and 0 bases for J; bases not matched to a gene: 2. CDR3 size: 16 residues. Written as DNA, the CDR3 is TGTGCCAGCAGCTTAACGGGACAGGGCTCTGGAAACACCATATATTTT. It is translated as CASSLTGQGSGNTIYF.

V usage is TRBV7-8 and J usage is TRBJ2-3, with no clear D. This CDR3 contains 13 residues. The V gene's germline CDR1 is SGHVS and CDR2 FQNEAQ. With 4 bases removed from V and 4 bases from J, the gap between germline ends came to 9 bases. The CDR3, as DNA: TGTGCCAGCAGCTATACATTGGCAGATACGCAGTATTTT. As protein: CASSYTLADTQYF. The variable domain in full, with the rest retrieved from reference TRBV7-8 and TRBJ2-3, is GAGVSQSPRYKVAKRGQDVALRCDPISGHVSLFWYQQALGQGPEFLTYFQNEAQLDKSGLPSDRFFAERPEGSVSTLKIQRTQQEDSAVYLCASSYTLADTQYFGPGTRLTVL.

The chain uses TRBV2 and TRBJ1-1; 7 bases map to TRBD1. The CDR3 covers 14 residues. Trimming at V came to 2 bases and at J to 4 bases, leaving 4 bases not matched to a gene. Germline lookup yields CDR1 SNHLY and CDR2 FYNNEI. The CDR3 DNA reads as TGTGCCAGCAGTGAAACAGGGGTGTTCACTGAAGCTTTCTTT. It is translated as CASSETGVFTEAFF.

The V call is TRBV27, the J call TRBJ1-6; D not certain. In germline, CDR1 is MNHEY, CDR2 SMNVEV (reference sequence). The V and J ends lost 3 bases and 0 bases respectively, with 6 bases between them. The CDR3 is made up of 15 amino acids. This CDR3 reads CASSLTVSYNSPLHF. The CDR3 coding sequence is TGTGCCAGCAGTTTGACGGTCTCCTATAATTCACCCCTCCACTTT.